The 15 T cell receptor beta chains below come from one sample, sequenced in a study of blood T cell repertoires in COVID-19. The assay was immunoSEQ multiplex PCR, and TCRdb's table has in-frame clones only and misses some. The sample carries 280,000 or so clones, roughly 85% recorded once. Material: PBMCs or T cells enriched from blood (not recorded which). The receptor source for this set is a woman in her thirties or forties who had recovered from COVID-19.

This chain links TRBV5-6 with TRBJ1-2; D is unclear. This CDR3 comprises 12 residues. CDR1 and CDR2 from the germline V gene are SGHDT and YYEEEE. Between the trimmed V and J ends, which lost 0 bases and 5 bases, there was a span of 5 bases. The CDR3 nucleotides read TGTGCCAGCAGCTTGGGAGTTTATGGCTACACCTTC. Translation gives CASSLGVYGYTF.

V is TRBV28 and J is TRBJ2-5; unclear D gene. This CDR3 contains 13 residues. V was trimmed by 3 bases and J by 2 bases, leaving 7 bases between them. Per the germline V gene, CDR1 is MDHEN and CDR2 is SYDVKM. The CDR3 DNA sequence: TGTGCCAGCAGTTTTAGAATACAAGAGACCCAGTACTTC. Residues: CASSFRIQETQYF.

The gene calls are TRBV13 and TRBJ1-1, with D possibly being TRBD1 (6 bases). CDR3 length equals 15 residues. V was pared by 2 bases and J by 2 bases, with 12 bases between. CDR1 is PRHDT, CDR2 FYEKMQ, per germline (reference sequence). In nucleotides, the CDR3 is TGTGCCAGCAGCTTAACGGGGACACAAAACACTGAAGCTTTCTTT. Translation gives CASSLTGTQNTEAFF.

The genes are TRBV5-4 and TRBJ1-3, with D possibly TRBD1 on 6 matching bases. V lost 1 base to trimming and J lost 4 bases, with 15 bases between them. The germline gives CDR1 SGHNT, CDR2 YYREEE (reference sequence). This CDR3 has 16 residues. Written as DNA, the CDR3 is TGTGCCAGCAGCTTGCAGGGAGGGGGTCGGGGAAACACCATATATTTT. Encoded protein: CASSLQGGGRGNTIYF.

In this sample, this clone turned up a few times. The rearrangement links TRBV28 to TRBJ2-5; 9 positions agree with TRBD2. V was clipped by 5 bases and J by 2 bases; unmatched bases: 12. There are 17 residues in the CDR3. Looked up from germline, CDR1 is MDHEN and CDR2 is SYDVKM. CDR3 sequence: CASSLGKAGGPQETQYF. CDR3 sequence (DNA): TGTGCCAGCAGTCTAGGTAAAGCGGGAGGCCCTCAAGAGACCCAGTACTTC.

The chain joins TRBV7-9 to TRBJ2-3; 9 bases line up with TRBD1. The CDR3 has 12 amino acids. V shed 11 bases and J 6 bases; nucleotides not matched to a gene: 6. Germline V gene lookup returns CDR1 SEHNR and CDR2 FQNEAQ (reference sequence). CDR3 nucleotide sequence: TGTGCCCACGGACAGGGGCGGGATACGCAGTATTTT. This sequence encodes CAHGQGRDTQYF. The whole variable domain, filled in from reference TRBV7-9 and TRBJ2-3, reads DTGVSQNPRHKITKRGQNVTFRCDPISEHNRLYWYRQTLGQGPEFLTYFQNEAQLEKSRLLSDRFSAERPKGSFSTLEIQRTEQGDSAMYLCAHGQGRDTQYFGPGTRLTVL.

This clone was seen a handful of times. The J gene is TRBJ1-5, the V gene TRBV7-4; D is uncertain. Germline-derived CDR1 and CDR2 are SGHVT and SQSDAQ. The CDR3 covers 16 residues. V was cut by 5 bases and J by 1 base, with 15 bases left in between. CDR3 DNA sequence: TGTGCCAGCAGCATTTCCAGGAGGAAGAGCAATCAGCCCCAGCATTTT. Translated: CASSISRRKSNQPQHF.

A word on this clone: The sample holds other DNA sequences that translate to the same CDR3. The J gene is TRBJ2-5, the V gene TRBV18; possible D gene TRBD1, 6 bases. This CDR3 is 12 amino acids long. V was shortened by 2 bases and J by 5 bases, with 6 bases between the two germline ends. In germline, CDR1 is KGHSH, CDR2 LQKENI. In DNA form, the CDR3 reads TGTGCCAGCTCACCAGGGGGCGAGACCCAGTACTTC. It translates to CASSPGGETQYF.

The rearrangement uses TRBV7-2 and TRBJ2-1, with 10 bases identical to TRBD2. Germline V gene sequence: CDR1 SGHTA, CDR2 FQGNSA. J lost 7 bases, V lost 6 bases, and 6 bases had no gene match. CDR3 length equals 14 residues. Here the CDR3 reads CASSASGSGNEQFF. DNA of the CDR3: TGTGCCAGCAGTGCTAGCGGGAGCGGTAATGAGCAGTTCTTC.

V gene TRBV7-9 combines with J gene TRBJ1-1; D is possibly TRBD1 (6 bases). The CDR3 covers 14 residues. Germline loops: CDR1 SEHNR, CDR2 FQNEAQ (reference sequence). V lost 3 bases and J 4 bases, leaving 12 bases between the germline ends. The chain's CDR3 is CASSFGGPLTEAFF. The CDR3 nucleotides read TGTGCCAGCAGCTTTGGGGGCCCTCTCACTGAAGCTTTCTTT.

The CDR3 DNA reads as TGTGCCAGCAGCTTGTCGACATATATCCAAGAGACCCAGTACTTC. This codes for CASSLSTYIQETQYF. The chain uses TRBV5-5 and TRBJ2-5; D is ambiguous. Germline V lookup: CDR1 SGHKS, CDR2 YYEKEE (reference sequence). Trimming removed 1 base at V and 1 base at J, with 11 bases between. This CDR3 comprises 15 residues.

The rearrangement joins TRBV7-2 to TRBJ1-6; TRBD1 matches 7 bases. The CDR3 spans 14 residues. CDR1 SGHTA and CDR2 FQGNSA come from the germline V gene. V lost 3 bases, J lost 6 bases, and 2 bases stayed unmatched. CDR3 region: CASSLGQPNSPLHF. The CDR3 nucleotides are TGTGCCAGCAGCTTGGGACAGCCTAATTCACCCCTCCACTTT.

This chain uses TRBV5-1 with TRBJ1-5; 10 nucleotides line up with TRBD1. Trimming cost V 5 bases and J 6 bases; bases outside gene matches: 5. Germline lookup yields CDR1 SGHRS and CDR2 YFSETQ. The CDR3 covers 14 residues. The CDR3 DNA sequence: TGCGCCAGCAGTCTCGGGACAGGGGCTCAGCCCCAGCATTTT. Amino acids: CASSLGTGAQPQHF.

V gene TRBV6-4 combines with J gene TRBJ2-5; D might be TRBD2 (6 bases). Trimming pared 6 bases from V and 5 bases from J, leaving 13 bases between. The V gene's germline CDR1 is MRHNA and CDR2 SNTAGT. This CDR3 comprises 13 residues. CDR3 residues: CASSRTAGETQYF. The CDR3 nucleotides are TGTGCCAGCAGCCGCACGGCGGGGGAGACCCAGTACTTC.

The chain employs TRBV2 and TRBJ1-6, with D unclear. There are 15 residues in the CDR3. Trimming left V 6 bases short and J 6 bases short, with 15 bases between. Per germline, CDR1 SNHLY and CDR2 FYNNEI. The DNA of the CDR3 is TGTGCCAGCAGCGTGGACGCCGGAGGTAATTCACCCCTCCACTTT. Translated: CASSVDAGGNSPLHF.